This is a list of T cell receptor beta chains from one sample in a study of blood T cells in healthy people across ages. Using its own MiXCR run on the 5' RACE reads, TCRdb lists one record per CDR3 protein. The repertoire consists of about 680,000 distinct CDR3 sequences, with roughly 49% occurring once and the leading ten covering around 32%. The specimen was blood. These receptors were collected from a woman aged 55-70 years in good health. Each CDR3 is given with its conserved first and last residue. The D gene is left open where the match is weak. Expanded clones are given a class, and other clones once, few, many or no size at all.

TGTGCCATCAAAGGACGGGGAGAATACAATGAGCAGTTCTTC,CAIKGRGEYNEQFF,-,TRBV10-3,TRBJ2-1,-
TGCGCCAGCAGCCAAGTTGAGAGGCGGGAAGTACCCCACAATGAGCAGTTCTTC,CASSQVERREVPHNEQFF,-,TRBV4-3,TRBJ2-1,-
TGTAGTGCTAGAGATTCGACCCTCCCGGAGACCCAGTACTTC,CSARDSTLPETQYF,-,TRBV20-1,TRBJ2-5,-
TGCGCCAGCAGCTTCGGGAGCGGGAGCTTGGGAGATACGCAGTATTTT,CASSFGSGSLGDTQYF,-,TRBV5-1,TRBJ2-3,TRBD2
TGCAGTGCTAGAGATCCCAGGGGGCTCCGTTCTAACTATGGCTACACCTTC,CSARDPRGLRSNYGYTF,-,TRBV20-1,TRBJ1-2,TRBD1
TGTGCCAGCAGTTTATCTTTGCAGGTCACTGAAGCTTTCTTT,CASSLSLQVTEAFF,-,TRBV27,TRBJ1-1,-
TGTGCCAGCAGCTTGTTCTCGGGGTTCAGAGAGACCCAGTACTTC,CASSLFSGFRETQYF,few,TRBV7-2,TRBJ2-5,-
TGCGCCAGCAGCCAAGGGGCTAGCGACCCCTACGAGCAGTACTTC,CASSQGASDPYEQYF,few,TRBV4-3,TRBJ2-7,-
TGTGCCAGCAGCCGAAGTGGTAGGACTAGCAGCGACAATGAGCAGTTCTTC,CASSRSGRTSSDNEQFF,-,TRBV4-2,TRBJ2-1,TRBD2
TGTGCCAGCAGCGGGTACTACGAGCAGTACTTC,CASSGYYEQYF,many,TRBV25-1,TRBJ2-7,-
TGCGCCAGCAGCTTAGGGCACCTCCGGGACAGCTATGAAGCTTTCTTT,CASSLGHLRDSYEAFF,-,TRBV5-1,TRBJ1-1,TRBD1
TGTGCCAGCAGTAGGACTACGAGCAATGAGCAGTTCTTC,CASSRTTSNEQFF,few,TRBV27,TRBJ2-1,-
TGCGCCAGCAGCTTGGGACAGAAGTACTACGAGCAGTACTTC,CASSLGQKYYEQYF,-,TRBV5-1,TRBJ2-7,-
TGCGCCAGCAGCCTACAGGGTTATGACACCGGGGAGCTGTTTTTT,CASSLQGYDTGELFF,-,TRBV5-1,TRBJ2-2,-
TGTGCCAGCAGTTATGGGGACCCCCAGGGGACAGCAACTAATGAAAAACTGTTTTTT,CASSYGDPQGTATNEKLFF,-,TRBV6-5,TRBJ1-4,TRBD1
TGTGCCAGCAGGCCCCCGAGGCTTTCAGGGAATACCGGGGAGCTGTTTTTT,CASRPPRLSGNTGELFF,-,TRBV7-2,TRBJ2-2,-
TGCAGTGCTAGACGCGGGAGCACAGATACGCAGTATTTT,CSARRGSTDTQYF,-,TRBV20-1,TRBJ2-3,-
TGCAGTGCTAGGGAACAGGGGAATGGGAATTCACCCCCCCACTTT,CSAREQGNGNSPPHF,few,TRBV20-1,TRBJ1-6,TRBD1
TGTGCCAGCAGTTCCCCGGGGGGTGAGACCTACAATGAGCAGTTCTTC,CASSSPGGETYNEQFF,-,TRBV28,TRBJ2-1,TRBD2
TGCGCCAGCAGCCGAGGGACGGAGAATTCACCCCTCCACTTT,CASSRGTENSPLHF,-,TRBV4-3,TRBJ1-6,-
TGTGCCAGCAGCTTAGGGGACGGCAACATTCAGTACTTC,CASSLGDGNIQYF,few,TRBV7-6,TRBJ2-4,-
TGTGCCAGCCAGTTGGGGTTTGGCAATCAGCCCCAGCATTTT,CASQLGFGNQPQHF,-,TRBV28,TRBJ1-5,-
TGTGCCAGCAGCTTATTCGGGGGCGAGGGAGAGACCCAGTACTTC,CASSLFGGEGETQYF,-,TRBV7-9,TRBJ2-5,-
TGTGCCATCAGTGGGCAGCTAGTAGGTCAAGAGACCCAGTACTTC,CAISGQLVGQETQYF,-,TRBV10-3,TRBJ2-5,-
TGTGCCTGGAGCCGGGACTTCTCGTCCTACAATGAGCAGTTCTTC,CAWSRDFSSYNEQFF,few,TRBV30,TRBJ2-1,-
TGTGCCAGCAGGTTAGGGGAGACCCAGTACTTC,CASRLGETQYF,-,TRBV5-1,TRBJ2-5,-
TGCAGCGTTGAAAGCTCGGGGACAGGGTCCTACGAGCAGTACTTC,CSVESSGTGSYEQYF,few,TRBV29-1,TRBJ2-7,TRBD1
TGTGCCAGCAGCCCGGGGGAAGCAGGGCGGTACTATGGCTACACCTTC,CASSPGEAGRYYGYTF,-,TRBV7-8,TRBJ1-2,-
TGTGCCAGCAGCCCCGGACAGGGCGGGAATGAGCAGTTCTTC,CASSPGQGGNEQFF,few,TRBV7-2,TRBJ2-1,TRBD1
TGTGCCAGCAGTTTAGCGCGGGGGGGTGCAGATACGCAGTATTTT,CASSLARGGADTQYF,-,TRBV12-3/TRBV12-4,TRBJ2-3,TRBD2
TGCAGTGCTAGAAACCGAGGGGGGAACACTGAAGCTTTCTTT,CSARNRGGNTEAFF,-,TRBV20-1,TRBJ1-1,-
TGCAGCGTTCGGGACAGGGGCAAGACAGATACGCAGTATTTT,CSVRDRGKTDTQYF,many,TRBV29-1,TRBJ2-3,TRBD1
TGCAGTGCTCCGAACAGACCCCGGGACAGATTTTACAATGAGCAGTTCTTC,CSAPNRPRDRFYNEQFF,once,TRBV20-1,TRBJ2-1,TRBD1
TGTGCCACCAGTGATCGTAGCGGGAGAACCTACAATGAGCAGTTCTTC,CATSDRSGRTYNEQFF,-,TRBV24-1,TRBJ2-1,TRBD2
TGTGCCAGCAGCCCGTTGTTACTGGGCGCGAAGTTCTTC,CASSPLLLGAKFF,-,TRBV14,TRBJ2-1,-
TGTGCCAGCAAGATTGTGGGGCTGTACGAGCAGTACTTC,CASKIVGLYEQYF,many,TRBV12-3/TRBV12-4,TRBJ2-7,-
TGTGCCAGCAGTTACATGGGGGACCGCGCTTTTCACTATGGCTACACCTTC,CASSYMGDRAFHYGYTF,once,TRBV6-5,TRBJ1-2,-
TGCAGTCCTTCGAGTGTAGCCAAAAACATTCAGTACTTC,CSPSSVAKNIQYF,-,TRBV20-1,TRBJ2-4,-
TGTGCCAGCAGTTACTGGGGGGGGGCGCACGGGGTAGAGACCCAGTACTTC,CASSYWGGAHGVETQYF,-,TRBV6-6,TRBJ2-5,-
TGTGCCACCAGCAGAGATCGTGAGAGAAATGAAAAACTGTTTTTT,CATSRDRERNEKLFF,-,TRBV15,TRBJ1-4,-
TGTGCCAGCAGTACTAGCGGGCCCACCGGGGAGCTGTTTTTT,CASSTSGPTGELFF,few,TRBV7-2,TRBJ2-2,TRBD2
TGCAGTGCTCCTTTGACCTACGAGCAGTACTTC,CSAPLTYEQYF,-,TRBV20-1,TRBJ2-7,-
TGCAGTGCTAGCGGAAAGGGAGGACAACAAGAGACCCAGTACTTC,CSASGKGGQQETQYF,few,TRBV20-1,TRBJ2-5,-
TGCGCCAGCAGCCCCATGGCGCGGACTGAAGCTTTCTTT,CASSPMARTEAFF,-,TRBV4-3,TRBJ1-1,-
TGCAGTGCTAGAGCGGTGGGGGTTAACTATGGCTACACCTTC,CSARAVGVNYGYTF,many,TRBV20-1,TRBJ1-2,-
TGCAGCGTTGATGTGACAGGGGGCGCGGAGACCCAGTACTTC,CSVDVTGGAETQYF,once,TRBV29-1,TRBJ2-5,TRBD1
TGTGCCAGCAGCCTCCTCGGGAGAGCTACCCAAGAGACCCAGTACTTC,CASSLLGRATQETQYF,-,TRBV28,TRBJ2-5,-
TGTGCCAGCAGCTCGTGGCCTGGGGACAGACTGTTTTTT,CASSSWPGDRLFF,-,TRBV7-2,TRBJ1-4,TRBD1
TGTGCCAGCAGGAGATTGTCAGGGAAAAGCAATCAGCCCCAGCATTTT,CASRRLSGKSNQPQHF,-,TRBV21-1,TRBJ1-5,-
TGTGCCAGCAGTTACACCGGACAGGCCGGGATAAAGACCCAGTACTTC,CASSYTGQAGIKTQYF,few,TRBV6-5,TRBJ2-5,TRBD1
TGTGCCAGCAGTTTCTCTATCGGCAGAGCCCGCACAGATATGCAGTATTTT,CASSFSIGRARTDMQYF,-,TRBV12-3/TRBV12-4,TRBJ2-3,-
TGTGCCAGCAGCCCCGGGACTAGCGGCCACGAGCAGTACTTC,CASSPGTSGHEQYF,few,TRBV12-3/TRBV12-4,TRBJ2-7,TRBD2
TGTGCCAGCAGTTTATGGGGGGAAGGTGTTTCTGGGTACGAGCAGTACTTC,CASSLWGEGVSGYEQYF,few,TRBV28,TRBJ2-7,-
TGCAGTGCCCCACTAGCGATAGGAAGCTACGAGCAGTACTTC,CSAPLAIGSYEQYF,few,TRBV20-1,TRBJ2-7,TRBD2
TGCGCCAGCAGCCTTGCGTGGACAGGGGGCGTCTCTGGGGCCAACGTCCTGACTTTC,CASSLAWTGGVSGANVLTF,few,TRBV5-1,TRBJ2-6,TRBD1
TGTGCCGGCTCGGAAGGGGATCAGCCCCAGCATTTT,CAGSEGDQPQHF,-,TRBV6-6,TRBJ1-5,-
TGTGCCAGCAGCCAAGAGGTCCTATCCTCAACCTACGAGCAGTACTTC,CASSQEVLSSTYEQYF,-,TRBV4-2,TRBJ2-7,-
TGTACCAGCAGCGTCCAGGGTGGTGAGCAGTTCTTC,CTSSVQGGEQFF,-,TRBV9,TRBJ2-1,-
TGTGCCAGCAGTGAGACAGCGTATAGCAATCAGCCCCAGCATTTT,CASSETAYSNQPQHF,-,TRBV27,TRBJ1-5,-
TGTGCCACCAGCATTGGACAGGGGAGAGAGACCCAGTACTTC,CATSIGQGRETQYF,-,TRBV15,TRBJ2-5,TRBD1